One and the same sample provided the 20 T cell receptor beta chains below, sequenced in a study of CD8+CD57+ T cells in acquired aplastic anemia. Patients included in sequencing had previously demonstrated CD8+CD57+ cell expansion by flow cytometry. According to the study, genomic DNA was the template for TCR beta VDJ and CDR3 profiling. TCRdb itself ran the reads through MiXCR, one entry per CDR3 protein. The sample shows about 160,000 distinct CDR3 sequences, roughly 48% of them seen only once. The sequenced sample consisted of sorted CD4+, CD8+, or CD8+CD57+ T cells (not recorded which) from PBMCs. All receptors derive from a human donor with aplastic anemia.

This clonotype has just a few counts. The chain has TRBV4-3 and TRBJ1-2; 7 bases align to TRBD1. The germline V gene encodes CDR1 LGHNA and CDR2 YSLEER. This CDR3 region has 17 residues. After removal of 6 bases from V and 0 bases from J, the junction contained 13 bases not matched to a gene. CDR3 sequence: CASSHLGGTEANYGYTF. The CDR3 DNA is TGCGCCAGCAGTCACCTTGGAGGGACAGAGGCTAACTATGGCTACACCTTC.

The rearrangement uses TRBV10-3 and TRBJ1-6, with D possibly being TRBD1 (5 bases). Trimming took 8 bases from V and 5 from J, leaving 16 bases between them. Germline CDR1 and CDR2: ENHRY and SYGVKD. The CDR3 covers 15 residues. CDR3 sequence reads: CAIGTGTEDNSPLHF. Written as DNA, the CDR3 is TGTGCCATCGGGACCGGGACCGAAGATAATTCACCCCTCCACTTT.

This clonotype occurred many times. The V call is TRBV2, the J call TRBJ2-1; D unclear. The V gene lost 8 bases and the J gene lost 0 bases, with 14 bases spanning the gap. Germline CDR1 SNHLY, CDR2 FYNNEI. The CDR3 has 15 amino acids. CDR3 region: CASLEDGSSYNEQFF. The DNA of the CDR3 is TGTGCCAGCCTAGAGGACGGAAGCTCCTACAATGAGCAGTTCTTC.

The V gene is TRBV7-2, the J gene TRBJ1-1, with 8 bases fitting TRBD1. CDR1 is SGHTA, CDR2 FQGNSA, per germline. The CDR3 sequence is 14 residues long. Trimming at V came to 1 base and at J to 3 bases, leaving 1 base not matched to a gene. CDR3 bases: TGTGCCAGCAGCTTAGGGACAGGGTACACTGAAGCTTTCTTT. Encoded protein: CASSLGTGYTEAFF.

CDR3 nucleotide sequence: TGTGCCAGCAGTTCCGGCCTGGTCACTGAAGCTTTCTTT. Protein product: CASSSGLVTEAFF. This chain joins TRBV2 and TRBJ1-1, with D uncertain. This CDR3 is built from 13 residues. Germline V lookup: CDR1 SNHLY, CDR2 FYNNEI. V lost 5 bases to trimming and J lost 4 bases, with 11 bases between them.

This clonotype was detected only a few times. The chain has TRBV4-1 and TRBJ2-2; D unclear. Germline-derived CDR1 and CDR2 are MGHRA and YSYEKL. With 6 bases removed from V and 5 bases from J, the gap between germline ends came to 13 bases. The CDR3 has 14 residues. CDR3 sequence (DNA): TGCGCCAGCAGTCGAATCTACGGGACCGGGGAGCTGTTTTTT. Protein product: CASSRIYGTGELFF.

This rearrangement joins TRBV24-1 to TRBJ1-4, with a weak D call TRBD1 (6 bases). V lost 2 bases to trimming and J lost 5 bases, with 14 bases between them. Looked up from germline, CDR1 is KGHDR and CDR2 is SFDVKD. The CDR3 extends over 16 amino acids. The CDR3 DNA sequence: TGTGCCACCAGTGATTCTTCGGGGGGCCAAAATGAAAAACTGTTTTTT. It translates to CATSDSSGGQNEKLFF.

This clonotype showed up many times. The chain combines TRBV12-5 with TRBJ1-4; D gene ambiguous. Germline V gene sequence: CDR1 LGHNT, CDR2 FRNRAP. The CDR3 covers 14 residues. V shed 0 bases and J shed 7 bases, with 9 bases lying between them. The CDR3 sequence is CASGLVENSEKLFF. The CDR3 coding sequence is TGTGCTAGTGGTTTGGTAGAGAACAGTGAAAAACTGTTTTTT.

For this clonotype: Here the CDR3 omits its conserved ending phenylalanine or tryptophan, so a read error is the likely source. The chain uses TRBV7-9 and TRBJ2-7, with 9 bases identical to TRBD2. CDR1 and CDR2 (germline): SEHNR, FQNEAQ (reference sequence). The V and J ends lost 1 base and 2 bases, in that order; junction bases with no gene match: 3. The CDR3 covers 15 residues. CDR3 region: CASSLDPSGTYEQYL. CDR3 nucleotides: TGTGCCAGCAGCTTAGACCCTAGCGGGACCTACGAGCAGTACTTA.

The rearrangement links TRBV20-1 to TRBJ2-5; no definite D call. There are 12 residues in the CDR3. V gave up 7 bases and J gave up 2 bases, with 11 bases separating them. Germline loops: CDR1 DFQATT, CDR2 SNEGSKA (reference sequence). In DNA form, the CDR3 reads TGCAGTGTACGGCGGCCTCAAGAGACCCAGTACTTC. This codes for CSVRRPQETQYF.

This clonotype was seen ten or more times. The gene calls are TRBV12-3 or TRBV12-4 and TRBJ1-5; 7 bases are a match to TRBD1. This CDR3 has 15 amino acids. The V gene end was trimmed by 3 bases and the J gene end by 4 bases; junction bases not matched to a gene: 6. The CDR3 loop is CASSFDREWNQPQHF. For the CDR3, the DNA is TGTGCCAGCAGTTTTGACAGGGAATGGAATCAGCCCCAGCATTTT.

This clonotype was counted at least ten times. The rearrangement uses TRBV6-2 or TRBV6-3 and TRBJ2-1, with D unresolved. Germline V gives CDR1 MNHEY, CDR2 SVGEGT. CDR3 length: 12 residues. Deletions cut 3 bases from V and 4 bases from J, with 4 bases between. CDR3 in DNA: TGTGCCAGCAGTTATCAATACAATGAGCAGTTCTTC. Protein product: CASSYQYNEQFF.

This clonotype has at least ten counts. The rearrangement uses TRBV19 and TRBJ2-1; the match to TRBD2 covers 13 bases. After removal of 6 bases from V and 9 bases from J, the junction contained 8 bases not matched to a gene. Germline V CDR1 and CDR2: LNHDA, SQIVND (reference sequence). This CDR3 contains 15 residues. The CDR3 nucleotides read TGTGCCAGTAGGGAACTAGCGGGAGGGCCGGGTGAGCAGTTCTTC. It yields the protein CASRELAGGPGEQFF.

This clonotype appeared a few times. The V and J genes are TRBV9 and TRBJ2-7; D is unresolved. This CDR3 comprises 11 residues. The V gene's germline CDR1 is SGDLS and CDR2 YYNGEE. Deletions cut 5 bases from V and 7 bases from J, with 10 bases between. In nucleotides, the CDR3 is TGTGCCAGCAGTTTCGGTACTGAGCAGTACTTC. Translating it yields CASSFGTEQYF.

For this clonotype: One junction end does not reproduce the germline sequence, and a read error may be involved. The V call is TRBV4-3, the J call TRBJ2-7; D might be TRBD1 (5 bases). Per the germline V gene, CDR1 is LGHNA and CDR2 is YSLEER. There are 15 residues in the CDR3. In nucleotides, the CDR3 is TGCGCCAGCAGACAAGATACCAGGGATAACTACGAGCAGTACTTC. Its translation: CASRQDTRDNYEQYF.

This clonotype occurred many times. This chain uses TRBV29-1 with TRBJ2-2; TRBD1 aligns across 8 bases. The germline V gene encodes CDR1 SQVTM and CDR2 ANQGSEA. Trimming cost V 5 bases and J 4 bases; bases outside gene matches: 6. The CDR3 sequence is 14 residues long. The CDR3 loop is CSVNQGAVTGELFF. The CDR3 DNA reads TGCAGCGTTAATCAGGGGGCGGTCACCGGGGAGCTGTTTTTT.

Notes on this clonotype: A much larger clone is a single base away; this may be a read error. The J gene is TRBJ2-2, the V gene TRBV6-5; a weak D match, TRBD2 (5 bases). The CDR3 is 13 amino acids. Trimming stripped 4 bases from V and 6 bases from J, with 9 bases between. Germline-derived CDR1 and CDR2 are MNHEY and SVGAGI. The CDR3, as DNA: TGTGCCAGCAGTTGCATGCGGGCCGGGGAGCTGTTTTTT. Amino acid sequence: CASSCMRAGELFF.

The CDR3 DNA reads TGTGCCACCAGCAGGGGGACAGGGCTCCAGTACGAGCAGTACTTC. Translation: CATSRGTGLQYEQYF. The V and J genes are TRBV15 and TRBJ2-7; TRBD1 agrees at 9 bases. There are 15 residues in the CDR3. Germline CDR1 and CDR2: LNHNV and YYDKDF (reference sequence). V was clipped by 3 bases and J by 4 bases; unmatched bases: 7.

V and J are TRBV20-1 and TRBJ2-3; 11 bases map to TRBD2. The V gene's germline CDR1 is DFQATT and CDR2 SNEGSKA (reference sequence). The CDR3 is made up of 15 amino acids. V was pared by 1 base and J by 0 bases, with 0 bases of the junction left unmatched. CDR3 DNA: TGCAGTGCTAGAGGACTAGCGGGGAGCACAGATACGCAGTATTTT. Translation: CSARGLAGSTDTQYF.

In this sample, this clonotype turned up many times. The rearrangement links TRBV10-3 to TRBJ1-1, with D possibly being TRBD1 (6 bases). This CDR3 contains 15 residues. Germline values: CDR1 ENHRY, CDR2 SYGVKD. Trimming shortened V by 6 bases and J by 1 base, and 15 bases separated the two germline ends. CDR3 region: CAIRNSGTSNTEAFF. CDR3 sequence (DNA): TGTGCCATCAGGAATTCCGGGACATCGAACACTGAAGCTTTCTTT.